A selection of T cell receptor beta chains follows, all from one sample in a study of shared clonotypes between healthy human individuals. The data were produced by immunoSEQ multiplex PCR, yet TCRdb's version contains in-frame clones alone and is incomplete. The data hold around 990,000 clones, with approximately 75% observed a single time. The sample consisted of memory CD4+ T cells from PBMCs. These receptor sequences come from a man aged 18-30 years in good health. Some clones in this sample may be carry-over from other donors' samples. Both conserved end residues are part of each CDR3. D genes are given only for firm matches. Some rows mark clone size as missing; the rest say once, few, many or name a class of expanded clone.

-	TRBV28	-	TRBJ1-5	CASSLGAGRGAGNQPQHF	TGTGCCAGCAGTTTAGGGGCGGGGAGGGGCGCCGGCAATCAGCCCCAGCATTTT
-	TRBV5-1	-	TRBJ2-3	CASSPDPRTDTQYF	TGCGCCAGCAGCCCTGACCCCCGGACAGATACGCAGTATTTT
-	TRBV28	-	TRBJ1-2	CASSSEGRGYTF	TGTGCCAGCAGTTCGGAGGGTCGAGGCTACACCTTC
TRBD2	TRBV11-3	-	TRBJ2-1	CASSFGTSGDAEQFF	TGTGCCAGCAGCTTCGGGACTAGCGGGGATGCCGAGCAGTTCTTC
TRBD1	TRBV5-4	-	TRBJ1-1	CASSLGQGFVMNTEAFF	TGTGCCAGCAGCTTGGGACAGGGATTCGTAATGAACACTGAAGCTTTCTTT
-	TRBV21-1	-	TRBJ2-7	CASSKDGLIRYLHEQYF	TGTGCCAGCAGCAAAGATGGGTTAATCAGGTACCTCCACGAGCAGTACTTC
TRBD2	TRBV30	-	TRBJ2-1	CAWSTRLAGTFNEQFF	TGTGCCTGGAGTACCCGACTAGCGGGAACCTTCAATGAGCAGTTCTTC
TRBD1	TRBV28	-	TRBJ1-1	CASSLGITGQGPEAFF	TGTGCCAGCAGTTTAGGAATTACGGGACAGGGCCCTGAAGCTTTCTTT
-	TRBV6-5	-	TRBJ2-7	CASSSRGGNLEQYF	TGTGCCAGCAGTTCCCGAGGAGGGAATCTCGAGCAGTACTTC
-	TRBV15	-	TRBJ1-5	CATSRETGLRNQPQHF	TGTGCCACCAGCAGAGAGACGGGGTTACGCAATCAGCCCCAGCATTTT
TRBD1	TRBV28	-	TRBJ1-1	CASRHYRGLTEAFF	TGTGCCAGCAGGCACTACAGGGGTTTGACTGAAGCTTTCTTT
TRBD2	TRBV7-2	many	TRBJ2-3	CASSLGGSSDTQYF	TGTGCCAGCAGCTTGGGCGGGAGCTCAGATACGCAGTATTTT
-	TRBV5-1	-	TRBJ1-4	CASSLMTANEKLFF	TGCGCCAGCAGCTTGATGACAGCCAATGAAAAACTGTTTTTT
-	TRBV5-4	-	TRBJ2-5	CASSWDRIETQYF	TGTGCCAGCAGCTGGGACCGAATAGAGACCCAGTACTTC
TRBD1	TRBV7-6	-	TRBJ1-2	CASSIGQGVYGYTF	TGTGCCAGCAGCATCGGACAGGGAGTCTATGGCTACACCTTC
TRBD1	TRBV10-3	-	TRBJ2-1	CAISEGQGSYNEQFF	TGTGCCATCAGTGAGGGACAGGGCTCCTACAATGAGCAGTTCTTC
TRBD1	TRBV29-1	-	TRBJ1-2	CSAGDRAEGNYGYTF	TGCAGCGCCGGCGACAGGGCGGAGGGAAACTATGGCTACACCTTC
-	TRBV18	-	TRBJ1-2	CASSPTAADNYGYTF	TGTGCCAGCTCACCAACGGCGGCAGATAACTATGGCTACACCTTC
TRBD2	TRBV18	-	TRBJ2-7	CASSEKLAGGYEQYF	TGTGCCAGCTCAGAGAAACTAGCGGGAGGATACGAGCAGTACTTC
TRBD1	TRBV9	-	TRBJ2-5	CASSVGDRDETQYF	TGTGCCAGCAGCGTAGGCGACAGGGATGAGACCCAGTACTTC
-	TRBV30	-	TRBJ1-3	CAWSSGFSGNTIYF	TGTGCCTGGAGTTCGGGATTCTCTGGAAACACCATATATTTT
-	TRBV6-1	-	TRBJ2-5	CASNLGAGVQETQYF	TGTGCCAGCAACCTGGGGGCAGGGGTACAAGAGACCCAGTACTTC
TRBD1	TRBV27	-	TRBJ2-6	CASRGWDRYSGANVLTF	TGTGCCAGCAGAGGGTGGGACAGGTACTCTGGGGCCAACGTCCTGACTTTC
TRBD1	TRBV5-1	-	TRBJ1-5	CASSLGTGIQPQHF	TGCGCCAGCAGCTTGGGGACAGGGATTCAGCCCCAGCATTTT
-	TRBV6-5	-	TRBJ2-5	CASSPWGGQTQYF	TGTGCCAGCAGTCCCTGGGGGGGGCAGACCCAGTACTTC
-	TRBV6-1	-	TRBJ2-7	CASSEQGITYEQYF	TGTGCCAGCAGTGAACAGGGTATAACCTACGAGCAGTACTTC
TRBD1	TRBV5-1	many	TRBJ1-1	CASSSGTALNEAFF	TGCGCCAGCAGCTCCGGGACAGCTCTTAATGAAGCTTTCTTT
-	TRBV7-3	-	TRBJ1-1	CASSLISNTEAFF	TGTGCCAGCAGCTTAATTTCGAACACTGAAGCTTTCTTT
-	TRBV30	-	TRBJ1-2	CAWSVTGKNYGYTF	TGTGCCTGGAGTGTAACAGGTAAGAACTATGGCTACACCTTC
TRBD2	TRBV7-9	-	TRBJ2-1	CASSPGLGNEQFF	TGTGCCAGCAGCCCGGGACTAGGCAATGAGCAGTTCTTC
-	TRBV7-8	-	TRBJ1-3	CASSARGLGGNTIYF	TGTGCCAGCAGCGCACGGGGCCTGGGAGGAAACACCATATATTTT
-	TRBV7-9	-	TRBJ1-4	CASSIRETNEKLFF	TGTGCCAGCAGCATCCGGGAGACTAATGAAAAACTGTTTTTT
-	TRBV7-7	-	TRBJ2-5	CASSHSGFGETQYF	TGTGCCAGCAGCCACAGTGGTTTCGGGGAGACCCAGTACTTC
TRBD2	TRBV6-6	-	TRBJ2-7	CASTQTPLAGGYEQYF	TGTGCCAGCACCCAGACGCCTCTAGCGGGAGGATACGAGCAGTACTTC
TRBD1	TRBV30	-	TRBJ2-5	CAWTKGQVMETQYF	TGTGCCTGGACTAAGGGACAGGTGATGGAGACCCAGTACTTC
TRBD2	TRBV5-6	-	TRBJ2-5	CASSFMTSGRAAETQYF	TGTGCCAGCAGCTTTATGACTAGCGGGAGGGCCGCAGAGACCCAGTACTTC
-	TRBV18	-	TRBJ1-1	CATLIGSTTEAFF	TGTGCCACCCTCATTGGTTCGACCACTGAAGCTTTCTTT
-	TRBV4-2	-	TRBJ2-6	CASSQVNGANVLTF	TGTGCCAGCAGCCAAGTGAACGGGGCCAACGTCCTGACTTTC
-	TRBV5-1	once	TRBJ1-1	CASSLTFSAKNTEAFF	TGCGCCAGCAGCTTGACGTTTTCGGCAAAGAACACTGAAGCTTTCTTT
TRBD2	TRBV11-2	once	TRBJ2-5	CASSLEDRALAGAETQYF	TGTGCCAGCAGCTTAGAGGATAGGGCTCTAGCGGGAGCAGAGACCCAGTACTTC